Ten or more counts support the clone carrying this TCR beta chain. Its antigen remains unidentified. This sample was included in a study of T cells in Graves' hyperthyroidism and ophthalmopathy. Study conclusions and caveats: Researchers found most expanded thyroid clonotypes above 0.001 in blood as well. The model anticipated ophthalmopathy a median about six months pre-onset.

Germline CDR1 is DFQATT and CDR2 is SNEGSKA (reference sequence). The V and J ends lost 6 bases and 4 bases, in that order; junction bases with no gene match: 9. The CDR3 has 15 amino acids. TCR beta CDR3 sequences were amplified from RNA transcripts. With the HTBI primer set, the TCR CDR3 went through a first round of RT-PCR. Each CDR3 protein gets one entry after TCRdb re-called the multiplex PCR reads with MiXCR. Here the sample spans 390,000 or so distinct CDR3 sequences, under 15% being singletons. The rearrangement uses TRBV20-1 and TRBJ2-1; 10 nucleotides match TRBD2. Material for sequencing was blood. The sequence was collected from a man aged 18 to 35 with Graves' ophthalmopathy. The CDR3 loop is CSALDSGRRYNEQFF. CDR3 DNA sequence: TGCAGTGCCCTGGATAGCGGGAGGAGATACAATGAGCAGTTCTTC.